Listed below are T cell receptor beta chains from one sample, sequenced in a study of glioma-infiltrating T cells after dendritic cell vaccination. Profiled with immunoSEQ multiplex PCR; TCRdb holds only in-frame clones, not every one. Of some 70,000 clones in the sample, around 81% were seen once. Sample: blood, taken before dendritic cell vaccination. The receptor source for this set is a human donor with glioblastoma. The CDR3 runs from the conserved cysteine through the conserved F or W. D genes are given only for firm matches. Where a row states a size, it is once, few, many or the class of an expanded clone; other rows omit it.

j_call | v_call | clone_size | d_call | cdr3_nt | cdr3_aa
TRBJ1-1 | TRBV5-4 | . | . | TGTGCCAGCAGCTTGGATGGCAGTCCCACTGAAGCTTTCTTT | CASSLDGSPTEAFF
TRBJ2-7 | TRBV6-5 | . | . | TGTGCCAGCAGTGGATCCCAGGGTTACGAGCAGTACTTC | CASSGSQGYEQYF
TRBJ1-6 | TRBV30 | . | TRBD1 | TGTGCCTGGGAGCGGGGACAGGGGAATTCACCCCTCCACTTT | CAWERGQGNSPLHF
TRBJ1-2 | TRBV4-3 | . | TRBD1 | TGCGCCAGCAGCCCAGATTCCAGTGTTGGGACAGGGGCCAACTATGGCTACACCTTC | CASSPDSSVGTGANYGYTF
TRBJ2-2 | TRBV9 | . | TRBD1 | TGTGCCAGCAGCCCCCCGGGACAGGGTCCCGGGGAGCTGTTTTTT | CASSPPGQGPGELFF
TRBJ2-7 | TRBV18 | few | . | TGTGCCAGCTCATCCCGGGACAACCAGCAGTACTTC | CASSSRDNQQYF
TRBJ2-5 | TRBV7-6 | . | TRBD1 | TGTGCCAGCAGCTTAGGAACAGGGGCAGAGACCCAGTACTTC | CASSLGTGAETQYF
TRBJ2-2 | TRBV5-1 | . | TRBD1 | TGCGCCAGCAGCTGGACCCCCCGACAGGGTAACACCGGGGAGCTGTTTTTT | CASSWTPRQGNTGELFF
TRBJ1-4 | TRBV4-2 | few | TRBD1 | TGTGCCAGCAGCCAATTACAGGGGAAGGGTGATGAAAAACTGTTTTTT | CASSQLQGKGDEKLFF
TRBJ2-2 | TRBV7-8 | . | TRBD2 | TGTGCCAGCGGACTAGCGGGGGTTTCTAACACCGGGGAGCTGTTTTTT | CASGLAGVSNTGELFF
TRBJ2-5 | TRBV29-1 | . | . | TGCAGCGTTGAATCTGGCGGGGAGACCCAGTACTTC | CSVESGGETQYF
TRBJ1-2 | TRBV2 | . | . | TGTGCCAGCATTAACCCGGGTCTTAACTATGGCTGCACCTTC | CASINPGLNYGCTF
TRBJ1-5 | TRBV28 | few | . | TGTGCCAGCAGTTTGACGGGTAGCAATCAGCCCCAGCATTTT | CASSLTGSNQPQHF
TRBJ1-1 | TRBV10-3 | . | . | TGTGCCACGGGGATGGAGGCGGGGTGGACTGAAGCTTTCTTT | CATGMEAGWTEAFF
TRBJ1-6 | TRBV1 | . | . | TGCACCAGCAGCCAAGGCGGGGAGGCCTTCCCCCTTTATAATTCACCCCTCCACTTT | CTSSQGGEAFPLYNSPLHF
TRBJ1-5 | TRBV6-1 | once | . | TGTGCCAGCAGTGACCTGGCTGTCGGCAATCAGCCCCAGCATTTT | CASSDLAVGNQPQHF
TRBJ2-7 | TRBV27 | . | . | TGTGCCAGCAGTTTATCGAGCAGGTCCTCCTACGAGCAGTACTTC | CASSLSSRSSYEQYF
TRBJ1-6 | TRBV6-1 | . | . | TGTGCCAGCAGAAGTAGCTCCTATAATTCACCCCTCCACTTT | CASRSSSYNSPLHF
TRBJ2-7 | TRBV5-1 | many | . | TGCGCCAGCAGCTTCCTACCCCGGGACACTGGAAGCTACGAGCAGTACTTC | CASSFLPRDTGSYEQYF
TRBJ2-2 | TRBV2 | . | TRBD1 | TGTGCCAGCAGTGAATCACAGGGGTACACCGGGGAGCTGTTTTTT | CASSESQGYTGELFF
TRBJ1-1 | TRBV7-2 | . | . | TGTGCCAGCAGCTTAGTTGGACAGAGTGAGAGGAACACTGAAGCTTTCTTT | CASSLVGQSERNTEAFF
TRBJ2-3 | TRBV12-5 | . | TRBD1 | TGTGCTAGTGGTTGGTATCCTGGAAGGACAGGGACTAGCACAGATACGCAGTATTTT | CASGWYPGRTGTSTDTQYF
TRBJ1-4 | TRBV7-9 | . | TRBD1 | TGTGCCAGCAGCTCCCGCTGGGACAGGGAAAAACTGTTTTTT | CASSSRWDREKLFF
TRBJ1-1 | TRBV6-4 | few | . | TGTGCCAGCAGTAAGGCAGGGGACACTGAAGCTTTCTTT | CASSKAGDTEAFF
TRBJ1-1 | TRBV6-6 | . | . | TGTGCCAGCAGTTACCCTACTCCCTCACCCGACACTGAAGCTTTCTTT | CASSYPTPSPDTEAFF
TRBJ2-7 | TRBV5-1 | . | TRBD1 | TGCGCCAGCAGGCCCGGGACAGGGAACGAGCAGTACTTC | CASRPGTGNEQYF
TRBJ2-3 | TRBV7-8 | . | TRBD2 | TGTGCCAGCAGTACACACCGACCGGGACTAGCCTCTAGCACAGATACGCAGTATTTT | CASSTHRPGLASSTDTQYF
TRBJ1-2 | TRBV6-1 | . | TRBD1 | TGTGCCAGCAGTGAGCAGACAGGGATTGGCTACACCTTC | CASSEQTGIGYTF
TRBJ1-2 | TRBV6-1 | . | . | TGTGCCAGCAGTGAACAGAATTACTATGGCTACACCTTC | CASSEQNYYGYTF
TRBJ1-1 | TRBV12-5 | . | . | TGTGCTAGTGGTTTGGTCGGGGTCAGTGAAGCTTTCTTT | CASGLVGVSEAFF
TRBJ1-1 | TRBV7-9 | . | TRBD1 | TGTGCCAGCAGCCCCATACAGGGGACCTTGAACACTGAAGCTTTCTTT | CASSPIQGTLNTEAFF
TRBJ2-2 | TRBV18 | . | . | TGTGCCAGCTCACCGCGACAGTCTACCGGGGAGCTGTTTTTT | CASSPRQSTGELFF
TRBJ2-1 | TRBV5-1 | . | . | TGCGCCAGCAGCTTGGACAGCTCCTACAATGAGCAGTTCTTC | CASSLDSSYNEQFF
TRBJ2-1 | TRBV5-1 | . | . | TGCGCCAGCAGCTTGACCGTATTCGGGGAGAATGAGCAGTTCTTC | CASSLTVFGENEQFF
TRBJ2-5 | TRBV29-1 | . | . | TGCAGCGCCGTAGGGAGCCTAATCGAGACCCAGTACTTC | CSAVGSLIETQYF
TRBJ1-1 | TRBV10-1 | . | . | TGCGCCACGGCGGGGGAGGACACTGAAGCTTTCTTT | CATAGEDTEAFF
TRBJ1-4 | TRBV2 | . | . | TGTGCCAGCAGTGAAGCGCTTAGAGGCGGTGAAAAACTGTTTTTT | CASSEALRGGEKLFF
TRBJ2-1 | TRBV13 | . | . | TGTGCCAGCAGCTCAAACCTACCCGGGCAGTTCTTC | CASSSNLPGQFF
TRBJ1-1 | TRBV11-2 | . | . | TGTGCCAGCAGGCGACAGAGGAGCGACCTTAACACTGAAGCTTTCTTT | CASRRQRSDLNTEAFF
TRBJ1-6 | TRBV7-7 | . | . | TGTGCTAGCAGCTTAGCTAGGACCTTCCTCCGGGGTTCACCCCTCCACTTT | CASSLARTFLRGSPLHF
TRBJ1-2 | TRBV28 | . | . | TGTGCCAGCAGACCCGACTCTTATGGCTACACCTTC | CASRPDSYGYTF
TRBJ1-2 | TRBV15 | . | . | TGTGCCACCAGCCCTCAGCTAGGCGACTATGGCTACACCTTC | CATSPQLGDYGYTF
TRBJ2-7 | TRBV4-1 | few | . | TGCGCCAGCAGCCAAGCCTCTTTATCGGGTTACGAGCAGTACTTC | CASSQASLSGYEQYF
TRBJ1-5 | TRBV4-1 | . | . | TGCGCCAGCAGCCAAGATGGAGTCGCGGGTAAACAGCCCCAGCATTTT | CASSQDGVAGKQPQHF
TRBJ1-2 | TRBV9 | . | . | TGTGCCAGCAGCGTAGCGGGGATGAATGGCTACACCTTC | CASSVAGMNGYTF
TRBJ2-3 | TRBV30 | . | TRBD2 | TGTGCCTGGACTACTGCCAAGCGGGGCCTTAGCACAGATACGCAGTATTTT | CAWTTAKRGLSTDTQYF
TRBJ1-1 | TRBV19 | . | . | TGTGCCAGTAGTATTGGTCCTTCTAACGTTGAAGCTTTCTTT | CASSIGPSNVEAFF